What follows is one T cell receptor beta chain and its context. The antigen is unknown. This CDR3 spans 18 amino acids. Expressed TCRB transcripts were sequenced because the entire RNA isolate underwent reverse transcription. Using immunoSEQ multiplex PCR, the repertoire was profiled, and TCRdb retains in-frame clones only, with some absent. The sample includes some 150,000 clones, 11% of them seen just once. Heparinised blood was drawn once per donor, averaging roughly 120 mL. This record belongs to a study of beta chain features in type 1 diabetes. Whole-study findings and limits: At VDJ recombination sites, type 1 diabetes patients had fewer insertions and more deleted nucleotides.

The chain couples TRBV1 to TRBJ2-6; the table calls TRBD1, which could not be checked here. TRBV1 represents a pseudogene. Sequences were obtained from central memory CD4+ T cells from blood. This sequence was found in a man younger than 30 in good health. The CDR3 protein is CTSSHHGLCTSRANVLTF. CDR3 nucleotide sequence: TGCACCAGCAGCCATCATGGTTTGTGCACAAGTCGGGCCAACGTCCTGACTTTC.